This TCR beta chain was recorded in a study of control samples from healthy donors and cancer patients. The table came from immunoSEQ multiplex PCR; TCRdb's copy has only in-frame clones and leaves some out. The table includes about 110,000 clones, around nine tenths detected once. V lost 4 bases, J lost 0 bases, and 12 bases stayed unmatched. The CDR3 contains 18 residues. Germline V gives CDR1 LNHDA, CDR2 SQIVND (reference sequence). This clone was detected only a few times. The V call is TRBV19, the J call TRBJ1-5, with TRBD1 matching 7 bases. The sequencing input was PBMCs. This TCR was recovered from a woman aged 55-75 years with lung cancer. The CDR3 spells CASSTAAGQQYSNQPQHF. The CDR3, as DNA: TGTGCCAGTAGTACCGCGGCGGGACAGCAATATAGCAATCAGCCCCAGCATTTT.